Presented here are 19 T cell receptor beta chains from one specimen sequenced in a study of CD8+ T cells in alopecia areata. Sequencing templates came from extracted RNA that was reverse transcribed into cDNA. Assay: immunoSEQ multiplex PCR; the TCRdb copy retains only in-frame clones and omits some. This table holds 90,000 to 130,000 clones, over 55% found once. Sequenced material: NKG2D-low CD8+ T cells sorted from blood. These receptors all come from a human donor with alopecia areata.

The chain joins TRBV5-1 to TRBJ1-5, with no clear D. This CDR3 has 15 amino acids. Germline CDR1 reads SGHRS; CDR2 reads YFSETQ. V lost 0 bases, J lost 6 bases, and 13 bases lay in between. CDR3 bases: TGCGCCAGCAGCTTGGGGGTAGATTCTTTTCAGCCCCAGCATTTT. Its protein is CASSLGVDSFQPQHF. Full variable domain (missing parts from reference TRBV5-1 and TRBJ1-5): KAGVTQTPRYLIKTRGQQVTLSCSPISGHRSVSWYQQTPGQGLQFLFEYFSETQRNKGNFPGRFSGRQFSNSRSEMNVSTLELGDSALYLCASSLGVDSFQPQHFGDGTRLSIL.

The chain recombines TRBV19 with TRBJ2-7; 9 nucleotides agree with TRBD1. Germline loops: CDR1 LNHDA, CDR2 SQIVND (reference sequence). Trimming at V came to 10 bases and at J to 5 bases, leaving 6 bases not matched to a gene. The CDR3 runs 12 residues. CDR3 sequence reads: CATSWTGDEQYF. The CDR3, as DNA: TGTGCCACCTCCTGGACAGGGGACGAGCAGTACTTC.

The count of this clone is one. CDR3 loop: CASSYGLERGLDEQFF. DNA for the CDR3: TGTGCCAGCAGTTACGGGCTAGAGAGGGGGTTGGATGAGCAGTTCTTC. This chain links TRBV6-6 with TRBJ2-1; tentative D call: TRBD1 (6 bases). Trimming took off 2 bases at V and 8 bases at J, with 19 bases between the two ends. From germline, CDR1 is MNHNY and CDR2 SVGAGI (reference sequence). This CDR3 is 16 amino acids long.

This clone was counted only a few times. The V call is TRBV7-8, the J call TRBJ2-7; TRBD1 agrees at 7 bases. Germline V gene data show CDR1 as SGHVS and CDR2 as FQNEAQ. The junction had 3 bases not matched to a gene; V was cut back by 0 bases and J by 1 base. This CDR3 spans 15 amino acids. The CDR3 nucleotides are TGTGCCAGCAGCTTAGCGACAGGGTTTTCCTACGAGCAGTACTTC. This codes for CASSLATGFSYEQYF.

This sequence joins TRBV29-1 and TRBJ1-6; 9 nucleotides align to TRBD1. With 7 bases clipped from V and 10 bases from J, the junction kept 11 bases outside the gene matches. The CDR3 covers 14 residues. Looked up from germline, CDR1 is SQVTM and CDR2 is ANQGSEA. CDR3 region: CSADTGTGNSPLHF. The CDR3 region has the DNA TGCAGCGCAGACACCGGGACAGGGAACTCACCCCTCCACTTT.

The V gene is TRBV30, the J gene TRBJ1-4, with a tentative D call TRBD1 (5 bases). V was cut by 4 bases and J by 4 bases, with 10 bases left in between. Germline V lookup: CDR1 GTSNPN, CDR2 SVGIG (reference sequence). This CDR3 spans 13 amino acids. The CDR3 loop is CAWTGAGNEKLFF. CDR3 in DNA: TGTGCCTGGACCGGGGCCGGTAATGAAAAACTGTTTTTT.

Here the CDR3 DNA reads TGTGCCAGCAGCGTAGCAAGGGACTTCTCAGATACGCAGTATTTT. Translation: CASSVARDFSDTQYF. The chain has TRBV9 and TRBJ2-3; tentative D call: TRBD2 (6 bases). Germline lookup yields CDR1 SGDLS and CDR2 YYNGEE. The CDR3 sequence is 15 residues long. Trimming removed 0 bases at V and 4 bases at J, with 12 bases between.

The CDR3 DNA follows: TGTGCCAGCAGCTTGGGGGCAGCAACAGATACGCAGTATTTT. This sequence encodes CASSLGAATDTQYF. The chain employs TRBV5-4 and TRBJ2-3; D is unresolved. The CDR3 extends over 14 amino acids. Trimming removed 0 bases from V and 3 bases from J, with 8 bases in between. Germline-derived CDR1 and CDR2 are SGHNT and YYREEE (reference sequence). Using reference TRBV5-4 and TRBJ2-3 for the parts outside the CDR3, the full variable domain is ETGVTQSPTHLIKTRGQQVTLRCSSQSGHNTVSWYQQALGQGPQFIFQYYREEENGRGNFPPRFSGLQFPNYSSELNVNALELDDSALYLCASSLGAATDTQYFGPGTRLTVL.

The V and J genes are TRBV27 and TRBJ2-7; 7 bases agree with TRBD1. V shed 6 bases and J 2 bases; nucleotides not matched to a gene: 4. CDR3 length: 13 residues. Germline CDR1 reads MNHEY; CDR2 reads SMNVEV (reference sequence). CDR3 sequence (DNA): TGTGCCAGCAGGACAGGGCTGACCTACGAGCAGTACTTC. Its protein is CASRTGLTYEQYF.

This clone came up once. The chain has TRBV11-2 and TRBJ2-1, with TRBD2 matching 8 bases. V shed 7 bases, J shed 8 bases, and the junction held 19 bases outside the gene matches. The CDR3 runs 17 residues. Germline assignment: CDR1 SGHAT and CDR2 FQNNGV. The DNA of the CDR3 is TGTGCCAGCATCCAAACCACTAGCGGAGGGAGAAGGGATGAGCAGTTCTTC. This codes for CASIQTTSGGRRDEQFF.

This chain's CDR3 is CASSHGSGAAFSYEQYF. CDR3 nucleotide sequence: TGCGCCAGCAGCCACGGTTCGGGGGCAGCCTTTTCCTACGAGCAGTACTTC. V and J are TRBV4-1 and TRBJ2-7; possibly TRBD1 or TRBD2 for D (6 bases each). Deletions cut 3 bases from V and 1 base from J, with 19 bases between. The CDR3 has 17 amino acids. Germline V gives CDR1 MGHRA, CDR2 YSYEKL.

The J gene is TRBJ2-7, the V gene TRBV9; D might be TRBD2 (6 bases). This CDR3 contains 16 residues. The V gene's germline CDR1 is SGDLS and CDR2 YYNGEE. Trimming took off 4 bases at V and 0 bases at J, with 17 bases between the two ends. CDR3 loop: CASSPRERAPSYEQYF. For the CDR3, the DNA is TGTGCCAGCAGCCCTAGGGAGCGGGCCCCCTCCTACGAGCAGTACTTC.

This chain uses TRBV11-1 with TRBJ2-1, with TRBD1 matching 9 bases. The CDR3 loop spans 16 amino acids. The germline CDR1 and CDR2 sequences are SGHAT and FQDESV (reference sequence). Trimming removed 2 bases from V and 8 bases from J; junction bases left unmatched: 10. CDR3 DNA sequence: TGTGCCAGCAGCTTATCTTGGACAGGGGTGATCGATGAGCAGTTCTTC. Translated: CASSLSWTGVIDEQFF.

J is TRBJ1-1 and V is TRBV2; the D gene is possibly TRBD1 (6 bases). Looked up from germline, CDR1 is SNHLY and CDR2 is FYNNEI. The CDR3 is 14 amino acids. The V end was cut by 5 bases, the J end by 0 bases, with 10 bases between. CDR3 loop: CASSKDSLNTEAFF. The CDR3 DNA is TGTGCCAGCAGTAAGGACAGTTTGAACACTGAAGCTTTCTTT.

This clone was seen once. This rearrangement joins TRBV29-1 to TRBJ2-5; D call uncertain. The DNA end lines up better with TRBJ2-7; the J call may be wrong. The CDR3 has 11 amino acids. Germline CDR1 and CDR2: SQVTM and ANQGSEA. The CDR3 sequence is CSVAADYEQYF. The CDR3 DNA follows: TGCAGCGTTGCGGCAGACTACGAGCAGTACTTC.

The CDR3 sequence: CASSQLDHPLYEQYF. The CDR3 DNA reads TGTGCCAGCAGCCAACTGGACCACCCCCTCTACGAGCAGTACTTC. The V gene is TRBV14, the J gene TRBJ2-7; no firm D call. Germline V gene data show CDR1 as SGHDN and CDR2 as FVKESK. V dropped 2 bases and J dropped 3 bases, with 14 bases sitting between them. The CDR3 extends over 15 amino acids.

This chain uses TRBV28 with TRBJ2-7; tentatively, D is TRBD1 or TRBD2 (5 bases each). Between the trimmed V and J ends, which lost 8 bases and 0 bases, there was a span of 11 bases. This CDR3 comprises 13 residues. In germline, CDR1 is MDHEN, CDR2 SYDVKM. This chain's CDR3 is CASESGSSYEQYF. The CDR3 nucleotides are TGTGCCAGCGAGTCAGGGAGCTCCTACGAGCAGTACTTC.

This clone showed up just once. The CDR3 protein is CASSLYHGSNTEAFF. The CDR3 nucleotides are TGTGCCAGCAGTTTATACCACGGTTCGAACACTGAAGCTTTCTTT. The chain couples TRBV27 to TRBJ1-1; unclear D gene. Trimming shortened V by 1 base and J by 1 base, and 10 bases separated the two germline ends. The CDR3 spans 15 residues. Germline V lookup: CDR1 MNHEY, CDR2 SMNVEV (reference sequence).

The chain links TRBV4-1 to TRBJ1-5; maybe TRBD1 (5 bases). The CDR3 loop spans 17 amino acids. The germline CDR1 and CDR2 sequences are MGHRA and YSYEKL. Trimming removed 0 bases from V and 0 bases from J, with 12 bases in between. The CDR3 spells CASSQEDSTYSNQPQHF. CDR3 nucleotide sequence: TGCGCCAGCAGCCAAGAAGACAGCACCTATAGCAATCAGCCCCAGCATTTT.